These T cell receptor beta chains were read from a single sample in a study of blood T cell repertoires in COVID-19. TCRdb's copy holds only in-frame clones and misses some; the assay was immunoSEQ multiplex PCR. The data show tens of thousands of clones, with 65% to 85% seen just once and about two fifths held by the top ten. Sequenced material: peripheral blood. Every receptor here comes from a human donor in a cohort sampled during active COVID-19. CDR3s include the opening cysteine and the closing phenylalanine or tryptophan. D genes are given only for firm matches. Not every row has a clone size; where given, it reads once, few, many or a size class.

TRBV7-9	TRBJ2-5	TRBD2	-	CASSSGLAGGGQETQYF	TGTGCCAGCAGCTCGGGACTAGCGGGGGGCGGACAAGAGACCCAGTACTTC
TRBV12-3/TRBV12-4	TRBJ2-3	TRBD2	-	CASQGSGGDTQYF	TGTGCCAGCCAGGGGTCGGGGGGGGATACGCAGTATTTT
TRBV5-1	TRBJ2-7	-	-	CASSLPAYEQYF	TGCGCCAGCAGCTTACCGGCCTACGAGCAGTACTTC
TRBV24-1	TRBJ2-5	TRBD1	once	CATSAGTAYQETQYF	TGTGCCACCAGTGCTGGGACAGCCTACCAAGAGACCCAGTACTTC
TRBV4-3	TRBJ1-2	TRBD1	-	CASSYGQGIYGYTF	TGCGCCAGCAGCTACGGACAGGGTATATATGGCTACACCTTC
TRBV4-1	TRBJ2-1	-	-	CASSRGSYNEQFF	TGCGCCAGCAGTCGAGGATCCTACAATGAGCAGTTCTTC
TRBV30	TRBJ1-6	-	-	CAWSTGPNSPLHF	TGTGCCTGGAGTACAGGGCCTAATTCACCCCTCCACTTT
TRBV6-5	TRBJ2-1	-	-	CASSYTRNEQFF	TGTGCCAGCAGTTACACTAGGAATGAGCAGTTCTTC
TRBV9	TRBJ1-6	-	-	CASSVGSYNSPLHF	TGTGCCAGCAGCGTAGGGTCCTACAATTCACCCCTCCACTTT
TRBV3-1/TRBV3-2	TRBJ1-1	-	-	CASSLGQKNTEAFF	TGTGCCAGCAGCCTCGGACAGAAGAACACTGAAGCTTTCTTT
TRBV3-1/TRBV3-2	TRBJ1-1	-	-	CASRRGETEAFF	TGTGCCAGCAGGCGGGGAGAGACTGAAGCTTTCTTT
TRBV5-1	TRBJ2-1	TRBD2	once	CASSFGTSGGNNEQFF	TGCGCCAGCAGCTTCGGGACTAGCGGGGGCAACAATGAGCAGTTCTTC
TRBV4-3	TRBJ1-1	TRBD1	many	CASSSRTGTNTEAFF	TGCGCCAGCAGCTCAAGGACAGGAACGAACACTGAAGCTTTCTTT
TRBV3-1/TRBV3-2	TRBJ2-1	TRBD2	-	CASSQGLAGGPGPFF	TGTGCCAGCAGCCAGGGACTAGCGGGGGGGCCAGGGCCATTCTTC
TRBV28	TRBJ2-5	-	-	CASSLTGTETQYF	TGTGCCAGCAGCCTTACAGGGACAGAGACCCAGTACTTC
TRBV19	TRBJ1-6	-	-	CASSIRGSSYNSPLHF	TGTGCCAGTAGTATTCGCGGGAGCTCCTATAATTCACCCCTCCACTTT
TRBV11-2	TRBJ2-3	-	-	CASSTFEGNTDTQYF	TGTGCCAGCAGCACTTTTGAGGGTAACACAGATACGCAGTATTTT
TRBV6-6	TRBJ1-1	-	-	CASMWGDYNTEAFF	TGTGCCAGCATGTGGGGGGATTATAACACTGAAGCTTTCTTT
TRBV27	TRBJ2-3	TRBD2	-	CASSLWAGVGDTQYF	TGTGCCAGCAGTTTATGGGCGGGGGTGGGGGATACGCAGTATTTT
TRBV7-2	TRBJ2-7	-	-	CASSSGGPYEQYF	TGTGCCAGCAGCTCGGGGGGCCCCTACGAGCAGTACTTC
TRBV12-5	TRBJ1-5	-	-	CASGFYPELYSNQPQHF	TGTGCTAGTGGTTTTTATCCGGAGTTATATAGCAATCAGCCCCAGCATTTT
TRBV15	TRBJ2-7	TRBD2	many	CATSRVSPSSGASPYEQYF	TGTGCCACCAGCAGAGTTTCGCCCTCTAGCGGGGCATCCCCCTACGAGCAGTACTTC
TRBV7-6	TRBJ2-1	-	once	CASSLDGSSYNEQFF	TGTGCCAGCAGCTTAGATGGGAGCTCCTACAATGAGCAGTTCTTC
TRBV18	TRBJ2-5	-	-	CASSPGRVDLETQYF	TGTGCCAGCTCACCCGGCAGGGTGGACCTAGAAACCCAGTACTTC
TRBV6-2/TRBV6-3	TRBJ2-5	TRBD2	-	CASSNGLAGGQETQYF	TGTGCCAGCAGTAACGGACTAGCGGGGGGCCAAGAGACCCAGTACTTC
TRBV20-1	TRBJ1-5	-	-	CSASPRDSASEPQHF	TGCAGTGCCAGTCCACGGGACTCAGCCAGCGAGCCCCAGCATTTT
TRBV10-3	TRBJ1-1	-	-	CAISVWAQNTEAFF	TGTGCCATCAGTGTTTGGGCACAGAACACTGAAGCTTTCTTT
TRBV29-1	TRBJ1-2	TRBD1	-	CSVEDRDRQGYTF	TGCAGCGTTGAAGATCGGGACAGGCAGGGCTACACCTTC
TRBV27	TRBJ1-6	-	-	CASSPSRGYNSPLHF	TGTGCCAGCAGTCCAAGCCGGGGCTATAATTCACCCCTCCACTTT
TRBV28	TRBJ1-2	-	-	CASRTASLGHHYGYTF	TGTGCCAGCAGAACTGCGAGCTTGGGACACCACTATGGCTACACCTTC
TRBV5-1	TRBJ1-1	-	-	CASSLTVRTEAFF	TGCGCCAGCAGCTTGACAGTTCGCACTGAAGCTTTCTTT
TRBV19	TRBJ2-2	-	-	CASSTQGNTGELFF	TGTGCCAGTAGTACACAGGGGAACACCGGGGAGCTGTTTTTT
TRBV7-2	TRBJ1-6	-	-	CASSLRTQGSTYNSPLHF	TGTGCCAGCAGCTTACGAACCCAGGGTAGCACCTATAATTCACCCCTCCACTTT
TRBV6-5	TRBJ1-5	-	-	CASGVRGVQGPQHF	TGTGCCAGCGGGGTCCGAGGAGTTCAGGGGCCCCAGCATTTT
TRBV28	TRBJ2-3	TRBD1	-	CASGQGSTDTQYF	TGTGCCAGCGGACAGGGGAGCACAGATACGCAGTATTTT
TRBV21-1	TRBJ1-1	-	once	CASSNRGNMNTEAFF	TGTGCCAGCAGCAACCGGGGGAACATGAACACTGAAGCTTTCTTT
TRBV4-3	TRBJ2-7	-	once	CASSQEVGWGGEQYF	TGCGCCAGCAGCCAAGAGGTAGGGTGGGGAGGCGAGCAGTACTTC
TRBV15	TRBJ1-1	TRBD1	-	CATSSLTGDTEAFF	TGTGCCACCAGCAGCCTCACAGGGGACACTGAAGCTTTCTTT
TRBV4-1	TRBJ2-7	-	few	CASSQVYSLSYEQYF	TGCGCCAGCAGCCAAGTGTACAGTCTCTCCTACGAGCAGTACTTC
TRBV7-9	TRBJ1-1	TRBD1	-	CASSGRDRAGTEAFF	TGTGCCAGCAGCGGGCGAGACAGGGCGGGGACTGAAGCTTTCTTT
TRBV27	TRBJ1-3	-	few	CASSSTVRSGNTIYF	TGTGCCAGCAGTTCGACAGTACGTTCTGGAAACACCATATATTTT
TRBV4-3	TRBJ1-4	-	-	CASSQETAPGEKLFF	TGCGCCAGCAGCCAAGAGACAGCTCCCGGTGAAAAACTGTTTTTT
TRBV3-1/TRBV3-2	TRBJ2-1	TRBD2	-	CASSPGLSSGAEGEQFF	TGTGCCAGCAGCCCCGGACTGAGTAGCGGGGCAGAGGGTGAGCAGTTCTTC
TRBV28	TRBJ1-2	-	-	CASRGPGWSAGGYTF	TGTGCCAGCAGAGGACCGGGGTGGTCGGCGGGGGGCTACACCTTC
TRBV30	TRBJ2-1	-	-	CAWSKITYNEQFF	TGTGCCTGGAGCAAAATCACCTACAATGAGCAGTTCTTC
TRBV7-9	TRBJ2-7	-	-	CASSETQETGHEQYF	TGTGCCAGCAGCGAAACACAGGAAACTGGGCACGAGCAGTACTTC
TRBV25-1	TRBJ1-6	TRBD1	-	CASSEGTGGSGNSPLHF	TGTGCCAGCAGTGAAGGGACAGGGGGCTCGGGGAATTCACCCCTCCACTTT
TRBV19	TRBJ2-1	TRBD2	-	CASSTTPGLAGGYNEQFF	TGTGCCAGTAGTACTACTCCGGGACTAGCGGGGGGGTACAATGAGCAGTTCTTC
TRBV11-2	TRBJ1-5	-	-	CASSLYGGNQPQHF	TGTGCCAGCAGCTTATACGGAGGTAATCAGCCCCAGCATTTT
TRBV11-1	TRBJ2-7	-	-	CASSLQGFREQYF	TGTGCCAGCAGCTTACAGGGGTTCCGCGAGCAGTACTTC
TRBV5-1	TRBJ2-7	-	-	CASSLVYVGQDYEQYF	TGCGCCAGCAGCTTGGTTTATGTAGGTCAGGACTACGAGCAGTACTTC
TRBV5-8	TRBJ2-3	-	-	CASSLSISSTDTQYF	TGTGCCAGCAGCTTGTCTATCTCTAGCACAGATACGCAGTATTTT
TRBV7-2	TRBJ1-4	TRBD1	-	CASSAHRGLREKLFF	TGTGCCAGCAGCGCCCACAGGGGGCTTCGAGAAAAACTGTTTTTT